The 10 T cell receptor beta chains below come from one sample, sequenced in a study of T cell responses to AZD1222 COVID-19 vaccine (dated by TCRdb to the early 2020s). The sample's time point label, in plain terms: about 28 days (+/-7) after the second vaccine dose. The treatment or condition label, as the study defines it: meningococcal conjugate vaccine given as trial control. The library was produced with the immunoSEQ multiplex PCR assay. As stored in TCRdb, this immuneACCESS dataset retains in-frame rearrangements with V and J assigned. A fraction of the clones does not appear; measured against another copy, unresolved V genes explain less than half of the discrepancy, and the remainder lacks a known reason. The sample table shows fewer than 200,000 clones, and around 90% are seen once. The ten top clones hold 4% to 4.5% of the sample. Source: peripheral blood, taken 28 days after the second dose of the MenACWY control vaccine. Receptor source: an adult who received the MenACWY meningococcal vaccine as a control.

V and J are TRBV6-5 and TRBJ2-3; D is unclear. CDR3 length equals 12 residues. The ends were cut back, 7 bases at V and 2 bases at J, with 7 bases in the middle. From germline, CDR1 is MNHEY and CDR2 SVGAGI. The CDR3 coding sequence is TGTGCCAGCATCACAGACACAGATACGCAGTATTTT. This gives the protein CASITDTDTQYF.

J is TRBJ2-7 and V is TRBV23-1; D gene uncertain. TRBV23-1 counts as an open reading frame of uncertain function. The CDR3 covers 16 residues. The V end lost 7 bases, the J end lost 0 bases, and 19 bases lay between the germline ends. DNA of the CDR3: TGCGCCAGCATGGGGTTTAGGCATTCGTTCTCCTACGAGCAGTACTTC. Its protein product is CASMGFRHSFSYEQYF.

CDR3 sequence reads: CASSATGQYNSPLHF. The CDR3 DNA sequence: TGTGCCAGCAGTGCAACAGGGCAATATAATTCACCCCTCCACTTT. The chain uses TRBV28 and TRBJ1-6, with a possible D match to TRBD1 (6 bases). Germline V gives CDR1 MDHEN, CDR2 SYDVKM. Deletions cut 5 bases from V and 4 bases from J, with 12 bases between. The CDR3 consists of 15 residues.

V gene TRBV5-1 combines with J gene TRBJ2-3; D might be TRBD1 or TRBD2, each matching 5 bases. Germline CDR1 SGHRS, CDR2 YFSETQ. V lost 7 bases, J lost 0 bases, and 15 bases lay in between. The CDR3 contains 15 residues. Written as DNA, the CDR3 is TGCGCCAGCTCCGGCCCGGGACCGAGCACAGATACGCAGTATTTT. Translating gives CASSGPGPSTDTQYF. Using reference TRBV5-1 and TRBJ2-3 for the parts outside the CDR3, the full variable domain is KAGVTQTPRYLIKTRGQQVTLSCSPISGHRSVSWYQQTPGQGLQFLFEYFSETQRNKGNFPGRFSGRQFSNSRSEMNVSTLELGDSALYLCASSGPGPSTDTQYFGPGTRLTVL.

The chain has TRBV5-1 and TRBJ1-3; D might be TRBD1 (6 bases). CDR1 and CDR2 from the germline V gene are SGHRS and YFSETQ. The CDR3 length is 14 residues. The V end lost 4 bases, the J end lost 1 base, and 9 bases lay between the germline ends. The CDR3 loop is CASSPQGSGNTIYF. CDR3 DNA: TGCGCCAGCAGCCCCCAGGGGTCTGGAAACACCATATATTTT.

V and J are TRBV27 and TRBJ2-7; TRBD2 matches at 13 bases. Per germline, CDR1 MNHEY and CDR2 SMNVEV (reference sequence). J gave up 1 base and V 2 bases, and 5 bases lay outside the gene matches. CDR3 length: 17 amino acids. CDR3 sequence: CASSLRTSGSSSYEQYF. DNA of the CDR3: TGTGCCAGCAGTTTAAGGACTAGCGGGAGTTCGTCCTACGAGCAGTACTTC.

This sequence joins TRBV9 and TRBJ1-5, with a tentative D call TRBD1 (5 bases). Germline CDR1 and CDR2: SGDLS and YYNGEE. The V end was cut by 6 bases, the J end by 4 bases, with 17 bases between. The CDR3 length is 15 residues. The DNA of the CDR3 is TGTGCCAGCATCCTGTGGGGGGTTGGTAATCAGCCCCAGCATTTT. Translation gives CASILWGVGNQPQHF.

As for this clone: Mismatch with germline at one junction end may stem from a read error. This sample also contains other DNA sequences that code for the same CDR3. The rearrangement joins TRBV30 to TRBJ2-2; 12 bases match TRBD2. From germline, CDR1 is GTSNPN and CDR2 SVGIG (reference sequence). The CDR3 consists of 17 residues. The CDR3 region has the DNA TGTGCCGGCGGAGTTGAAAGGACTAGCGGGACAAGCGGGGAACTGTTTTTT. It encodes CAGGVERTSGTSGELFF.

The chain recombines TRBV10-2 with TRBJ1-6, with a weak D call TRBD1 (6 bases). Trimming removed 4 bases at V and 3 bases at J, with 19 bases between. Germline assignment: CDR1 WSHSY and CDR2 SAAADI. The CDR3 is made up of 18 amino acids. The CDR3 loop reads CASSVIGRGQGYNSPLHF. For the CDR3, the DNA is TGCGCCAGCAGTGTAATTGGACGGGGGCAGGGCTATAATTCACCCCTCCACTTT.

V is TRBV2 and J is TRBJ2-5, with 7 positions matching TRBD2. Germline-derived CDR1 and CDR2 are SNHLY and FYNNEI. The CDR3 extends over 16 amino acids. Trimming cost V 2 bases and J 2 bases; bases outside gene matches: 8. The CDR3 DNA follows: TGTGCCAGCAGTGAATGGCGGTCTAGCGGTCAAGAGACCCAGTACTTC. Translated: CASSEWRSSGQETQYF.